Listed below are T cell receptor beta chains from one sample, sequenced in a study of T cells in Graves' hyperthyroidism and ophthalmopathy. One entry per CDR3 protein, called by TCRdb with MiXCR from the multiplex PCR reads. The data contain about 690,000 distinct CDR3 sequences, 15% to 20% of them singletons. Sequences were obtained from blood. Receptors originate from a man aged 50-60 years with Graves' hyperthyroidism. Both conserved end residues are part of each CDR3. Each record gives: V gene, J gene, D gene, clone size, CDR3 DNA, CDR3 protein. A D gene is named only where the DNA matches it firmly. A row's size may be missing; if present it is once, few, many or a size class.

v_call: TRBV10-1; j_call: TRBJ2-1; d_call: TRBD1; clone_size: few; cdr3_nt: TGCGCCAGCAGTGAGAGGGGGACAGTCTGGGATGAGCAGTTCTTC; cdr3_aa: CASSERGTVWDEQFF
v_call: TRBV7-2; j_call: TRBJ2-1; d_call: NA; clone_size: NA; cdr3_nt: TGTGCCAGCAAATCGTTAGGTATCTACAATGAGCAGTTCTTC; cdr3_aa: CASKSLGIYNEQFF
v_call: TRBV20-1; j_call: TRBJ2-3; d_call: TRBD2; clone_size: NA; cdr3_nt: TGCAGTGCTAGAGAGGGACTAGCGGCAGATACGCAGTATTTT; cdr3_aa: CSAREGLAADTQYF
v_call: TRBV28; j_call: TRBJ2-7; d_call: NA; clone_size: many; cdr3_nt: TGTGCCAGCAGTTTATCCGGGACCGCGCACTCCTACGAGCAGTACTTC; cdr3_aa: CASSLSGTAHSYEQYF
v_call: TRBV15; j_call: TRBJ2-7; d_call: TRBD2; clone_size: NA; cdr3_nt: TGTGCCACCAGCAGACCGGGACTAGCGGATTCCTACGATCAGTACTTC; cdr3_aa: CATSRPGLADSYDQYF
v_call: TRBV28; j_call: TRBJ2-7; d_call: TRBD1; clone_size: many; cdr3_nt: TGTGCCAGCAGTCGTCACCGGGACAGACCCTACGAGCAGTACTTC; cdr3_aa: CASSRHRDRPYEQYF
v_call: TRBV19; j_call: TRBJ2-1; d_call: NA; clone_size: many; cdr3_nt: TGTGCCAGTAAACCGGGGAGCACAAATGAGCAGTTCTTC; cdr3_aa: CASKPGSTNEQFF
v_call: TRBV12-3/TRBV12-4; j_call: TRBJ2-2; d_call: TRBD2; clone_size: many; cdr3_nt: TGTGCCAGCAGTTTCGGGACTAGCGTCTCCGGGGAGCTGTTTTTT; cdr3_aa: CASSFGTSVSGELFF
v_call: TRBV5-6; j_call: TRBJ2-1; d_call: TRBD1; clone_size: few; cdr3_nt: TGTGCCAGCAGACGGCAGGGGGCTTCCGAGCAGTTCTTC; cdr3_aa: CASRRQGASEQFF
v_call: TRBV18; j_call: TRBJ2-1; d_call: NA; clone_size: NA; cdr3_nt: TGTGCCAGCTCACCCCCGGGTAGCGTACCCTCCCGCTCCTACAATGAGCAGTTCTTC; cdr3_aa: CASSPPGSVPSRSYNEQFF
v_call: TRBV28; j_call: TRBJ1-3; d_call: NA; clone_size: many; cdr3_nt: TGTGCCAGCAGTTCAAATTTGGGTTCTGGAAACACCATATATTTT; cdr3_aa: CASSSNLGSGNTIYF
v_call: TRBV28; j_call: TRBJ2-2; d_call: NA; clone_size: many; cdr3_nt: TGTGCCAGCAGACAGGAGAACACCGGGGAGCTGTTTTTT; cdr3_aa: CASRQENTGELFF
v_call: TRBV24-1; j_call: TRBJ1-3; d_call: NA; clone_size: few; cdr3_nt: TGTGCCACCAAGGGGTCTGGAAACACCATATATTTT; cdr3_aa: CATKGSGNTIYF
v_call: TRBV18; j_call: TRBJ2-7; d_call: NA; clone_size: many; cdr3_nt: TGTGCCAGCTCACCACCGATTAAATCCTACGAGCAGTACTTC; cdr3_aa: CASSPPIKSYEQYF
v_call: TRBV7-2; j_call: TRBJ2-7; d_call: TRBD2; clone_size: many; cdr3_nt: TGTGCCAGCAGCTTAGACGCGGCTAGCGGCTCCTACGAGCAGTACTTC; cdr3_aa: CASSLDAASGSYEQYF
v_call: TRBV28; j_call: TRBJ1-3; d_call: NA; clone_size: many; cdr3_nt: TGTGCCAGCAGTTTATCGGGGGCTTCTGGAAACACCATATATTTT; cdr3_aa: CASSLSGASGNTIYF
v_call: TRBV7-9; j_call: TRBJ2-7; d_call: NA; clone_size: many; cdr3_nt: TGTGCCAGCAGTAAACAGGGATACGAGCAGTACTTC; cdr3_aa: CASSKQGYEQYF
v_call: TRBV28; j_call: TRBJ2-1; d_call: NA; clone_size: many; cdr3_nt: TGTGCCAGCAGTTCCCAAGAGGGGGAGCAGTTCTTC; cdr3_aa: CASSSQEGEQFF
v_call: TRBV7-4; j_call: TRBJ2-5; d_call: TRBD2; clone_size: many; cdr3_nt: TGTGCCAGCAGGGGGACTAGCGGGAGGGCAGAGACCCAGTACTTC; cdr3_aa: CASRGTSGRAETQYF
v_call: TRBV19; j_call: TRBJ1-1; d_call: TRBD1; clone_size: many; cdr3_nt: TGTGCCACCAGGACAGGACTGAACACTGAAGCTTTCTTT; cdr3_aa: CATRTGLNTEAFF
v_call: TRBV7-8; j_call: TRBJ1-1; d_call: NA; clone_size: few; cdr3_nt: TGTGCCAGCCGAATCAGCACTGAAGCTTTCTTT; cdr3_aa: CASRISTEAFF
v_call: TRBV29-1; j_call: TRBJ1-2; d_call: NA; clone_size: NA; cdr3_nt: TGCAGCGTTGAACTTAGTTACAGGGTAGGAGGCTACAGCTTC; cdr3_aa: CSVELSYRVGGYSF
v_call: TRBV29-1; j_call: TRBJ1-1; d_call: NA; clone_size: many; cdr3_nt: TGCAGCGCCGGTGACAGGTATGACACTGAAGCTTTCTTT; cdr3_aa: CSAGDRYDTEAFF
v_call: TRBV5-5; j_call: TRBJ2-5; d_call: NA; clone_size: NA; cdr3_nt: TGTGCCAGCAGCAGTCCAGTTCGGGGGCGAGAGACCCAGTACTTC; cdr3_aa: CASSSPVRGRETQYF
v_call: TRBV14; j_call: TRBJ1-2; d_call: TRBD1; clone_size: few; cdr3_nt: TGTGCCAGCAGCCTGGTTCAGGGACAGATTCATGGCTACACCTTC; cdr3_aa: CASSLVQGQIHGYTF
v_call: TRBV19; j_call: TRBJ2-3; d_call: TRBD1; clone_size: once; cdr3_nt: TGTGCCAGTAGTTCAGAGACAGGGGGCAGAACAGATACGCAGTATTTT; cdr3_aa: CASSSETGGRTDTQYF
v_call: TRBV15; j_call: TRBJ2-5; d_call: TRBD2; clone_size: many; cdr3_nt: TGTGCCACCAGCAGAGGGACTAGCGCGGAGACCCAGTACTTC; cdr3_aa: CATSRGTSAETQYF
v_call: TRBV5-1; j_call: TRBJ2-7; d_call: TRBD1; clone_size: few; cdr3_nt: TGCGCCAGCAGCACCGGGACAGGGGTAAGCTACGAGCAGTACTTC; cdr3_aa: CASSTGTGVSYEQYF